This record covers a single T cell receptor beta chain. Its antigen remains unidentified. Selected pancreatic ductal adenocarcinoma patients had undergone surgery without neoadjuvant therapy. This record comes from a study of T cells in pancreatic ductal adenocarcinoma. Looked up from germline, CDR1 is SNHLY and CDR2 is FYNNEI. J gave up 3 bases and V 6 bases, and 4 bases lay outside the gene matches. This CDR3 comprises 14 residues. Method: immunoSEQ multiplex PCR; TCRdb's copy keeps in-frame clones and lacks some. The data show over 85,000 clones, 90% to 95% seen once. Study results and caveats: Unique clonotypes were about 8.2-fold more numerous in blood than in tumor. This surgical cohort overrepresents the minority presenting with early-stage disease.

Sequencing used PBMCs. This sequence joins TRBV2 and TRBJ1-4; 7 nucleotides match TRBD1. This clonotype was obtained from a human donor with pancreatic ductal adenocarcinoma. CDR3 DNA sequence: TGTGCCAGCAGGAACGACAGGGCTAATGAAAAACTGTTTTTT. This gives the protein CASRNDRANEKLFF.